Below are 31 T cell receptor beta chains sequenced from a single sample in a study of T cell repertoires in aging, cancer and after chemotherapy. Multiplex touch-down PCR with TRB-A/B primers amplified rearranged V-D-J TRB sequences. Each CDR3 protein gets one entry after TCRdb re-called the multiplex PCR reads with MiXCR. There are roughly 4,100 distinct CDR3 sequences in the sample; 20% to 30% occur only once, and about 14% lies in the top ten. Amplification of TCR beta used genomic DNA extracted from peripheral blood. The sample comprised blood. These receptor sequences come from a human donor with a solid tumor.

This clonotype turned up a few times. CDR3 nucleotides: TGTGCCATCAGCTCCACGGTGGTGTCCTACGAGCAGTACTTC. It specifies CAISSTVVSYEQYF. The rearrangement links TRBV10-3 to TRBJ2-7; D not certain. Germline-derived CDR1 and CDR2 are ENHRY and SYGVKD. This CDR3 spans 14 amino acids. Trimming left V 6 bases short and J 1 base short, with 13 bases between.

This sequence joins TRBV5-4 and TRBJ2-5; no firm D call. Germline CDR1 SGHNT, CDR2 YYREEE (reference sequence). This CDR3 contains 13 residues. Trimming left V 1 base short and J 2 bases short, with 6 bases between. DNA of the CDR3: TGTGCCAGCAGCTTGAGTTATCAAGAGACCCAGTACTTC. Its protein is CASSLSYQETQYF. Full variable domain (remainder filled in from reference TRBV5-4 and TRBJ2-5): ETGVTQSPTHLIKTRGQQVTLRCSSQSGHNTVSWYQQALGQGPQFIFQYYREEENGRGNFPPRFSGLQFPNYSSELNVNALELDDSALYLCASSLSYQETQYFGPGTRLLVL.

As to this clonotype: A clone one base away is much larger, so this may be a read error. The final CDR3 position lacks the conserved phenylalanine or tryptophan, pointing to a likely read error. This chain joins TRBV12-3 or TRBV12-4 and TRBJ2-1, with 8 bases aligning to TRBD2. Unmatched junction bases numbered 7, after V lost 7 bases and J lost 2 bases. The CDR3 contains 15 residues. CDR3 residues: CASTYFSGTYNEQFL. The CDR3 DNA is TGTGCCAGCACTTACTTTAGCGGGACCTACAATGAGCAGTTCCTC.

By sample fraction, this clonotype is large. The chain couples TRBV6-5 to TRBJ2-2, with D tentatively TRBD1 (6 bases). Trimming left V 5 bases short and J 7 bases short, with 11 bases between. Germline-derived CDR1 and CDR2 are MNHEY and SVGAGI. The CDR3 runs 13 residues. CDR3 residues: CASSPRGGGELFF. CDR3 sequence (DNA): TGTGCCAGCAGTCCCAGGGGTGGCGGGGAGCTGTTTTTT.

V and J are TRBV28 and TRBJ2-1; 9 bases agree with TRBD1. The CDR3 is made up of 15 amino acids. With V trimmed by 5 bases and J by 6 bases, 8 bases remained unmatched. Germline V gene data show CDR1 as MDHEN and CDR2 as SYDVKM. The CDR3 here is CASSLPGTGFNEQFF. The DNA for the CDR3 is TGTGCCAGCAGTCTTCCCGGGACAGGGTTCAATGAGCAGTTCTTC.

This clonotype is deemed medium-sized. The DNA of the CDR3 is TGTGCCAGTAGTACCACTAGCGGGAGTCTGGGGACCCAGTACTTC. As protein: CASSTTSGSLGTQYF. This rearrangement joins TRBV19 to TRBJ2-5; 11 bases line up with TRBD2. The V gene's germline CDR1 is LNHDA and CDR2 SQIVND (reference sequence). Trimming took 4 bases from V and 7 from J; bases not matched to a gene: 8. This CDR3 has 15 amino acids.

This clonotype is labeled medium-sized. The rearrangement links TRBV5-4 to TRBJ2-3; D might be TRBD2 (6 bases). The CDR3 covers 16 residues. Trimming took 1 base from V and 2 from J, leaving 14 bases between them. Germline-derived CDR1 and CDR2 are SGHNT and YYREEE (reference sequence). The CDR3 reads CASSLRMGGNTDTQYF. As DNA, the CDR3 is TGTGCCAGCAGCTTGAGAATGGGGGGTAACACAGATACGCAGTATTTT.

In this sample, this clonotype turned up a few times. J is TRBJ2-1 and V is TRBV20-1, with 13 bases that match TRBD2. Per germline, CDR1 DFQATT and CDR2 SNEGSKA (reference sequence). V dropped 5 bases and J dropped 8; count of bases not matched to a gene: 6. This CDR3 has 14 residues. CDR3 residues: CSAFTSGRGYEQFF. For the CDR3, the DNA is TGCAGTGCTTTTACTAGCGGGAGGGGGTATGAGCAGTTCTTC.

In its sample, this clonotype ranks as medium-sized. V is TRBV12-3 or TRBV12-4 and J is TRBJ2-1; 8 bases are shared with TRBD2. With V trimmed by 3 bases and J by 4 bases, 5 bases remained unmatched. The CDR3 covers 15 residues. The CDR3 loop reads CASSFGLAGYNEQFF. The CDR3, as DNA: TGTGCCAGCAGTTTCGGCCTAGCGGGTTACAATGAGCAGTTCTTC.

V usage is TRBV7-9 and J usage is TRBJ1-1; D is ambiguous. Germline-derived CDR1 and CDR2 are SEHNR and FQNEAQ (reference sequence). Trimming stripped 2 bases from V and 0 bases from J, with 10 bases between. CDR3 length equals 15 residues. CDR3 sequence (DNA): TGTGCCAGCAGCTTACTAAGATTAATGAACACTGAAGCTTTCTTT. This gives the protein CASSLLRLMNTEAFF.

In its sample, this clonotype was seen a few times. The rearrangement uses TRBV5-1 and TRBJ1-2; the D gene is possibly TRBD1 (6 bases). The germline CDR1 and CDR2 sequences are SGHRS and YFSETQ. The V end lost 2 bases, the J end lost 3 bases, and 11 bases lay between the germline ends. The CDR3 extends over 14 amino acids. CDR3 residues: CASSLEGVYYGYTF. The CDR3 nucleotides are TGCGCCAGCAGCTTAGAGGGGGTGTACTATGGCTACACCTTC.

This clonotype was seen once. The rearrangement links TRBV19 to TRBJ1-2; 7 bases fit TRBD1. CDR1 and CDR2 from the germline V gene are LNHDA and SQIVND (reference sequence). CDR3 size: 13 residues. With V trimmed by 7 bases and J by 8 bases, 10 bases remained unmatched. The CDR3 protein is CASIKGGRGGYTF. For the CDR3, the DNA is TGTGCCAGTATTAAAGGGGGCAGAGGGGGCTACACCTTC.

The gene calls are TRBV19 and TRBJ2-7, with 8 bases fitting TRBD1. Germline trimming cut 4 bases from V and 3 bases from J; bases unmatched to any gene: 5. CDR3 size: 14 residues. Germline CDR1 reads LNHDA; CDR2 reads SQIVND (reference sequence). The DNA for the CDR3 is TGTGCCAGTAGTACCACAGGGGGGATCTACGAGCAGTACTTC. The encoded protein is CASSTTGGIYEQYF.

By frequency in the sample, this clonotype is medium-sized (0.01 to 0.1%). Compared with germline, one end of the junction differs, possibly owing to a read error. The V and J genes are TRBV18 and TRBJ1-3; D uncertain. CDR1 is KGHSH and CDR2 is LQKENI in the germline V gene. The CDR3 runs 14 residues. DNA of the CDR3: TGTGCCAGCTCACCGGACTACTCTCGAAACACCATATATTTT. Its protein product is CASSPDYSRNTIYF.

The gene calls are TRBV10-3 and TRBJ1-5; no firm D call. Germline CDR1 ENHRY, CDR2 SYGVKD. V was trimmed by 5 bases and J by 3 bases, leaving 11 bases between them. This CDR3 has 14 amino acids. CDR3 in amino acids: CAISIDLDNQPQHF. The CDR3 DNA reads TGTGCCATCAGTATTGACCTGGACAATCAGCCCCAGCATTTT.

The chain is built from TRBV2 and TRBJ2-2; D not resolved. Trimming stripped 6 bases from V and 4 bases from J, with 12 bases between. Germline CDR1 is SNHLY and CDR2 is FYNNEI. The CDR3 contains 14 residues. The CDR3 loop is CASSLDRATGELFF. The DNA for the CDR3 is TGTGCCAGCAGCCTAGATAGGGCCACCGGGGAGCTGTTTTTT.

This clonotype is medium-sized in the sample. The chain employs TRBV5-4 and TRBJ2-1; D not certain. V lost 4 bases and J 5 bases, leaving 16 bases between the germline ends. Germline CDR1 reads SGHNT; CDR2 reads YYREEE (reference sequence). CDR3 length equals 15 residues. The CDR3 sequence: CASSPPKGPHNEQFF. The CDR3 coding sequence is TGTGCCAGCAGCCCCCCGAAGGGTCCCCACAATGAGCAGTTCTTC. Full variable domain (remainder filled in from reference TRBV5-4 and TRBJ2-1): ETGVTQSPTHLIKTRGQQVTLRCSSQSGHNTVSWYQQALGQGPQFIFQYYREEENGRGNFPPRFSGLQFPNYSSELNVNALELDDSALYLCASSPPKGPHNEQFFGPGTRLTVL.

This clonotype has just a few counts. The chain employs TRBV5-1 and TRBJ2-3; 12 nucleotides match TRBD1. CDR1 SGHRS and CDR2 YFSETQ come from the germline V gene. The CDR3 covers 19 residues. V was clipped by 0 bases and J by 5 bases; unmatched bases: 13. CDR3 bases: TGCGCCAGCAGCTTGGGTGTGGGACAGGGGGCGCGTCGTGGAGATACGCAGTATTTT. This gives the protein CASSLGVGQGARRGDTQYF.

The V and J genes are TRBV20-1 and TRBJ2-3; 11 bases align to TRBD2. V lost 2 bases, J lost 2 bases, and 6 bases stayed unmatched. This CDR3 comprises 16 residues. CDR1 and CDR2 from the germline V gene are DFQATT and SNEGSKA (reference sequence). Written as DNA, the CDR3 is TGCAGTGCTAGAACTATTAGCGGGAGGGTCACAGATACGCAGTATTTT. This sequence encodes CSARTISGRVTDTQYF.

This clonotype is labeled as medium-sized (0.01 to 0.1%). This chain links TRBV30 with TRBJ1-5, with D perhaps matching TRBD1 (5 bases). CDR1 is GTSNPN, CDR2 SVGIG, per germline (reference sequence). The CDR3 extends over 16 amino acids. V was clipped by 3 bases and J by 6 bases, with 21 bases between them. CDR3 sequence reads: CAWSPLGGATFQPQHF. The CDR3 nucleotides read TGTGCCTGGAGCCCCCTTGGAGGGGCGACATTTCAGCCCCAGCATTTT.

This clonotype has more than one count but fewer than ten. The chain carries TRBV12-3 or TRBV12-4 and TRBJ2-7, with 8 nucleotides matching TRBD2. CDR3 length equals 15 residues. Germline trimming cut 4 bases from V and 1 base from J; bases unmatched to any gene: 6. The CDR3 loop reads CASSWGVAGSYEQYF. DNA of the CDR3: TGTGCCAGCAGTTGGGGGGTAGCGGGGTCCTACGAGCAGTACTTC.

By sample share, this clonotype is medium-sized. V usage is TRBV19 and J usage is TRBJ2-7; unclear D gene. Germline V CDR1 and CDR2: LNHDA, SQIVND (reference sequence). V was clipped by 6 bases and J by 3 bases, with 12 bases between them. CDR3 length: 13 residues. The CDR3 nucleotides are TGTGCCAGTAGCAGAGACCCCCTCTACGAGCAGTACTTC. The encoded protein is CASSRDPLYEQYF.

CDR3 region: CASSLSLAGVTNEQFF. DNA of the CDR3: TGCGCCAGCAGCTTGAGTCTAGCGGGAGTAACTAATGAGCAGTTCTTC. The chain combines TRBV5-1 with TRBJ2-1; TRBD2 agrees at 10 bases. The CDR3 covers 16 residues. Germline V gene sequence: CDR1 SGHRS, CDR2 YFSETQ. The trim removed 1 base at V and 7 bases at J, leaving 8 bases unmatched.

The chain has TRBV20-1 and TRBJ2-4, with unresolved D. V dropped 6 bases and J dropped 0 bases, with 12 bases sitting between them. The V gene's germline CDR1 is DFQATT and CDR2 SNEGSKA (reference sequence). The CDR3 covers 14 residues. CDR3 DNA sequence: TGCAGTGCACCCCCCAGAATAGCCAAAAACATTCAGTACTTC. The encoded protein is CSAPPRIAKNIQYF.

Judged by abundance, this clonotype is medium-sized. The chain is built from TRBV19 and TRBJ1-5; D is undetermined. The germline gives CDR1 LNHDA, CDR2 SQIVND (reference sequence). Trimming shortened V by 7 bases and J by 2 bases, and 24 bases separated the two germline ends. This CDR3 contains 18 residues. The CDR3 sequence is CASKRSIGGPGGNQPQHF. In DNA, the CDR3 is TGTGCCAGTAAACGTAGTATCGGCGGCCCGGGCGGCAATCAGCCCCAGCATTTT.

The V and J genes are TRBV20-1 and TRBJ2-7, with no clear D. Trimming shortened V by 7 bases and J by 4 bases, and 17 bases separated the two germline ends. Germline V CDR1 and CDR2: DFQATT, SNEGSKA (reference sequence). The CDR3 is made up of 13 amino acids. Written as DNA, the CDR3 is TGCAGTGTCGCTGCGGCAGGTCCGTACGAGCAGTACTTC. It is translated as CSVAAAGPYEQYF.

By sample fraction, this clonotype is medium-sized. The genes are TRBV13 and TRBJ2-1; 14 bases line up with TRBD2. The CDR3 contains 16 residues. Germline trimming cut 5 bases from V and 8 bases from J; bases unmatched to any gene: 8. Germline V gene sequence: CDR1 PRHDT, CDR2 FYEKMQ (reference sequence). The CDR3 spells CASSGRLAGGGDEQFF. The CDR3 region has the DNA TGTGCCAGCAGCGGCCGACTAGCGGGAGGGGGTGATGAGCAGTTCTTC.

In this sample, this clonotype is large. This rearrangement joins TRBV29-1 to TRBJ2-1; tentative D call: TRBD2 (6 bases). Germline V CDR1 and CDR2: SQVTM, ANQGSEA. The CDR3 is 15 residues long. Trimming shortened V by 4 bases and J by 2 bases, and 15 bases separated the two germline ends. The CDR3 coding sequence is TGCAGCGTTGCTCAGGGCGGGATCACCTACAATGAGCAGTTCTTC. The encoded protein is CSVAQGGITYNEQFF.

This clonotype is large by share. J is TRBJ1-1 and V is TRBV29-1; D call uncertain. The CDR3 loop spans 11 amino acids. Germline V lookup: CDR1 SQVTM, CDR2 ANQGSEA. Trimming took 6 bases from V and 4 from J, leaving 9 bases between them. This CDR3 is CSVGWGTEAFF. The CDR3 DNA reads as TGCAGCGTGGGCTGGGGCACTGAAGCTTTCTTT. Combining the CDR3 with reference TRBV29-1 and TRBJ1-1 gives the whole variable domain SAVISQKPSRDICQRGTSLTIQCQVDSQVTMMFWYRQQPGQSLTLIATANQGSEATYESGFVIDKFPISRPNLTFSTLTVSNMSPEDSSIYLCSVGWGTEAFFGQGTRLTVV.

This rearrangement joins TRBV19 to TRBJ1-2; 10 positions agree with TRBD1. CDR3 length: 13 amino acids. CDR1 LNHDA and CDR2 SQIVND come from the germline V gene (reference sequence). After removal of 5 bases from V and 6 bases from J, the junction contained 3 bases not matched to a gene. CDR3 amino acids: CASSPTGGDGYTF. The CDR3 nucleotides read TGTGCCAGTAGTCCGACAGGGGGCGATGGCTACACCTTC.

This clonotype is deemed medium-sized. The V call is TRBV19, the J call TRBJ2-3; D is uncertain. CDR1 LNHDA and CDR2 SQIVND come from the germline V gene (reference sequence). CDR3 length: 12 amino acids. V lost 3 bases to trimming and J lost 10 bases, with 11 bases between them. The CDR3 DNA is TGTGCCAGTAGTATGACCGCCGCGGCGCAGTATTTT. Translating it yields CASSMTAAAQYF.